This T cell receptor beta chain was documented in a study of blood T cell repertoires in COVID-19. TCRdb's table, derived via immunoSEQ multiplex PCR, lists solely in-frame clones and lacks some. This sample carries 150,000 to 200,000 clones, 86% of them seen once, and the ten largest clones take more than 7.5%. CDR3 length: 15 residues. Trimming at V came to 5 bases and at J to 7 bases, leaving 11 bases not matched to a gene. Per the germline V gene, CDR1 is MDHEN and CDR2 is SYDVKM. Cohorts were determined from participant-reported clinical history. Cohort 3 donors were reported recovered after two negative PCRs, clearance, or symptom resolution.

The sequence came from a woman aged 30 to 39 who had recovered from COVID-19. The sequencing input was PBMCs or T cells enriched from blood (not recorded which). The J gene is TRBJ1-2, the V gene TRBV28; 9 bases fit TRBD1. The CDR3 coding sequence is TGTGCCAGCAGTGGCGGAGGGACAGGGAATTCTGGCTACACCTTC. It encodes CASSGGGTGNSGYTF.